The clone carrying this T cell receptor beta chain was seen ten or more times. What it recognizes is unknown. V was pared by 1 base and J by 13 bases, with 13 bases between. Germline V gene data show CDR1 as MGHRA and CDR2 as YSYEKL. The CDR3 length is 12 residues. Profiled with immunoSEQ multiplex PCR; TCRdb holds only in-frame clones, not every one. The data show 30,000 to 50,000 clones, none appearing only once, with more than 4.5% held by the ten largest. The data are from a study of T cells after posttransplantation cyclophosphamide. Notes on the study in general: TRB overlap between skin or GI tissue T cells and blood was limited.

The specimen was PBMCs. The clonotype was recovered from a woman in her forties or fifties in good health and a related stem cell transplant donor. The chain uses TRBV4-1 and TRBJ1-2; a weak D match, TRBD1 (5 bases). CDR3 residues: CASSQGQGGFTF. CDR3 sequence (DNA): TGCGCCAGCAGCCAAGGGCAGGGCGGTTTCACCTTC.